Below, 8 T cell receptor beta chains from the same sample are listed, as sequenced in a study of blood T cell repertoires in COVID-19. Sequenced by immunoSEQ multiplex PCR; TCRdb stores in-frame clones only, minus some. The sample has about 150,000 clones; 78% are singletons. The sample consisted of PBMCs or T cells enriched from blood (not recorded which). Source of these receptors: a woman aged 50 to 60 who had recovered from COVID-19.

V usage is TRBV28 and J usage is TRBJ1-2; a weak D match, TRBD1 (5 bases). CDR1 and CDR2 from the germline V gene are MDHEN and SYDVKM. The CDR3 consists of 11 residues. V was pared by 7 bases and J by 4 bases, with 7 bases between. The chain's CDR3 is CASTGGYGYTF. In nucleotides, the CDR3 is TGTGCCAGCACGGGGGGCTATGGCTACACCTTC.

This chain uses TRBV18 with TRBJ2-4; 9 positions agree with TRBD1. V lost 2 bases to trimming and J lost 9 bases; unmatched junction nucleotides: 8. The V gene's germline CDR1 is KGHSH and CDR2 LQKENI. The CDR3 covers 15 residues. The DNA of the CDR3 is TGTGCCAGCTCACCAAGGGACAGGGACTGGGTCATTCAGTACTTC. Encoded protein: CASSPRDRDWVIQYF.

This rearrangement joins TRBV3-1 (or the pseudogene TRBV3-2) to TRBJ2-7; 9 bases agree with TRBD1. CDR1 LGHDT and CDR2 YNNKEL come from the germline V gene (reference sequence). The CDR3 covers 16 residues. With 2 bases clipped from V and 0 bases from J, the junction kept 5 bases outside the gene matches. CDR3 in amino acids: CASSQPDRGDSYEQYF. The CDR3 DNA follows: TGTGCCAGCAGCCAACCAGACAGGGGGGACTCCTACGAGCAGTACTTC.

The V and J genes are TRBV5-1 and TRBJ2-3, with D tentatively TRBD1 (5 bases). This CDR3 region has 14 residues. Trimming took off 2 bases at V and 2 bases at J, with 9 bases between the two ends. Germline CDR1 is SGHRS and CDR2 is YFSETQ. CDR3 bases: TGCGCCAGCAGCTTAAAGGGGCCCACAGATACGCAGTATTTT. Translating gives CASSLKGPTDTQYF.

This chain connects TRBV5-6 to TRBJ2-5, with TRBD1 as a possible D gene (6 bases). V was trimmed by 3 bases and J by 5 bases, leaving 14 bases between them. The CDR3 is made up of 14 amino acids. Germline V CDR1 and CDR2: SGHDT, YYEEEE. CDR3 protein: CASSSLRGFETQYF. The CDR3, as DNA: TGTGCCAGCAGCTCCCTCAGGGGATTTGAGACCCAGTACTTC.

The chain carries TRBV5-4 and TRBJ2-2, with TRBD1 matching over 9 bases. J lost 3 bases, V lost 4 bases, and 7 bases had no gene match. Germline values: CDR1 SGHNT, CDR2 YYREEE (reference sequence). The CDR3 length is 16 residues. The chain's CDR3 is CASSEGTGRDTGELFF. The CDR3 nucleotides read TGTGCCAGCAGCGAAGGGACAGGGAGGGACACCGGGGAGCTGTTTTTT.

V gene TRBV2 combines with J gene TRBJ1-1; D possibly corresponds to TRBD1 (5 bases). This CDR3 contains 13 residues. The ends were cut back, 6 bases at V and 6 bases at J, with 14 bases in the middle. Germline-derived CDR1 and CDR2 are SNHLY and FYNNEI. CDR3 loop: CASRSQGGSEAFF. The CDR3 DNA reads as TGTGCCAGCAGATCTCAGGGAGGGTCTGAAGCTTTCTTT. The variable domain in full, with the rest retrieved from reference TRBV2 and TRBJ1-1, is EPEVTQTPSHQVTQMGQEVILRCVPISNHLYFYWYRQILGQKVEFLVSFYNNEISEKSEIFDDQFSVERPDGSNFTLKIRSTKLEDSAMYFCASRSQGGSEAFFGQGTRLTVV.

This chain connects TRBV9 to TRBJ2-2; D possibly corresponds to TRBD1 (7 bases). Germline V lookup: CDR1 SGDLS, CDR2 YYNGEE. The CDR3 consists of 16 residues. Deletions cut 2 bases from V and 0 bases from J, with 11 bases between. In DNA, the CDR3 is TGTGCCAGCAGCGTTCGCGGGACAGCGAACACCGGGGAGCTGTTTTTT. Its translation is CASSVRGTANTGELFF.